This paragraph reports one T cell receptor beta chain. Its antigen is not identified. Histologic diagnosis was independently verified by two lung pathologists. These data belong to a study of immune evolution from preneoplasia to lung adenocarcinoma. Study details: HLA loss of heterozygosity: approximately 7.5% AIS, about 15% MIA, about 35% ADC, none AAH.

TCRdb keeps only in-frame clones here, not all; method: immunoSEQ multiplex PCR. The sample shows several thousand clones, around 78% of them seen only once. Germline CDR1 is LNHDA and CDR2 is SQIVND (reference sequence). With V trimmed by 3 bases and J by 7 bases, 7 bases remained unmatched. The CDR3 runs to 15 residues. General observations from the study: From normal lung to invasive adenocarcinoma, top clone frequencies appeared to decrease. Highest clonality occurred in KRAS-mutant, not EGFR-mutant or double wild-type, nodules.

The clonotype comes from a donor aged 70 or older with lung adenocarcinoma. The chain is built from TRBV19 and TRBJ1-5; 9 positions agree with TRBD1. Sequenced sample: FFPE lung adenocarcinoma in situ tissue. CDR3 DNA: TGTGCCAGTAGTATGAGGGGACAGGGTGGCCAGCCCCAGCATTTT. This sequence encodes CASSMRGQGGQPQHF. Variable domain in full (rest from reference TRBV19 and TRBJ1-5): DGGITQSPKYLFRKEGQNVTLSCEQNLNHDAMYWYRQDPGQGLRLIYYSQIVNDFQKGDIAEGYSVSREKKESFPLTVTSAQKNPTAFYLCASSMRGQGGQPQHFGDGTRLSIL.